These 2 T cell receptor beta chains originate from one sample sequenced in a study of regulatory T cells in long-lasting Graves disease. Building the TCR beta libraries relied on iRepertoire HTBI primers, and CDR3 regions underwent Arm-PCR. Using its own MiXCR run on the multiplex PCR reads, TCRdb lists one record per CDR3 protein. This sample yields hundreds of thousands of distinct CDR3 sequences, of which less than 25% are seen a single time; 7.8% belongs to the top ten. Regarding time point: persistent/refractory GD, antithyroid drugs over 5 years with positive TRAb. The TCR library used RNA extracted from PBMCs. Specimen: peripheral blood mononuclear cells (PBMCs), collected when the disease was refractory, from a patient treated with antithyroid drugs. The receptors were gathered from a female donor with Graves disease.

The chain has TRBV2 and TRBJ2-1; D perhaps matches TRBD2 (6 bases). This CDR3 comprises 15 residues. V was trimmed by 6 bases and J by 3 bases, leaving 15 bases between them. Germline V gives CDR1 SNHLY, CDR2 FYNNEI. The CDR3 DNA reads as TGTGCCAGCAGCCCCCGGCGGGGAGGCTACAATGAGCAGTTCTTC. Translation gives CASSPRRGGYNEQFF.

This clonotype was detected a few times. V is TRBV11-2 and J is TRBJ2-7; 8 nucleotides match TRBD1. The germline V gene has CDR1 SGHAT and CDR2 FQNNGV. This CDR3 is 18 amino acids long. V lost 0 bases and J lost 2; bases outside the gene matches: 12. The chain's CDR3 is CASSLDLFWGQVTYEQYF. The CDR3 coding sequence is TGTGCCAGCAGCTTAGATCTTTTTTGGGGACAGGTGACCTACGAGCAGTACTTC.